This entry lists 5 T cell receptor beta chains sequenced from one sample in a study of shared clonotypes between healthy human individuals. In the naive CD8 group, cells lacked CD45RO and were positively selected for CCR7, so terminally differentiated effector memory CD45RA+ cells were left out. Assay used: immunoSEQ multiplex PCR; TCRdb lists only in-frame clones, some missing. The sample lists some 2.1 million clones, over 85% occurring once. What was sequenced was naive CD8+ T cells sorted from blood. All receptors derive from a young man in good health.

About this clone itself: The junction does not match germline at one end; this may be a read error. The CDR3 DNA is TGTGCCAGCAGTGTGACAGGGGCTAATTCACTCCTCCACTTT. Amino acids: CASSVTGANSLLHF. This chain joins TRBV27 and TRBJ1-6, with 8 positions matching TRBD1. The CDR3 totals 14 residues. Germline V gene lookup returns CDR1 MNHEY and CDR2 SMNVEV (reference sequence).

V gene TRBV27 combines with J gene TRBJ2-5; no reliable D call. Germline-derived CDR1 and CDR2 are MNHEY and SMNVEV (reference sequence). Deletions cut 6 bases from V and 2 bases from J, with 16 bases between. The CDR3 extends over 15 amino acids. CDR3 sequence: CASRPLRGLQETQYF. As DNA, the CDR3 is TGTGCCAGCAGGCCACTTCGAGGCCTTCAAGAGACCCAGTACTTC.

The chain employs TRBV2 and TRBJ2-7; 8 positions match TRBD1. From germline, CDR1 is SNHLY and CDR2 FYNNEI. The CDR3 is 15 residues long. Trimming removed 6 bases from V and 4 bases from J; junction bases left unmatched: 11. The CDR3 loop reads CASRDGQGASYEQYF. The DNA for the CDR3 is TGTGCCAGCAGGGACGGACAGGGCGCCTCGTACGAGCAGTACTTC.

This rearrangement joins TRBV12-2 to TRBJ2-7. TRBV12-2 is shown as a pseudogene. The CDR3 is 12 residues long. The CDR3 loop is CASRSSGHEQYF. The CDR3 coding sequence is TGTGCAAGTCGCTCTTCCGGCCACGAGCAGTACTTC.

V and J are TRBV28 and TRBJ1-1; 7 nucleotides agree with TRBD1. Germline CDR1 MDHEN, CDR2 SYDVKM. V was pared by 3 bases and J by 1 base, with 8 bases of the junction left unmatched. The CDR3 has 16 amino acids. The CDR3 sequence: CASSFFGTAENTEAFF. CDR3 DNA sequence: TGTGCCAGCAGTTTCTTCGGGACAGCTGAGAACACTGAAGCTTTCTTT.